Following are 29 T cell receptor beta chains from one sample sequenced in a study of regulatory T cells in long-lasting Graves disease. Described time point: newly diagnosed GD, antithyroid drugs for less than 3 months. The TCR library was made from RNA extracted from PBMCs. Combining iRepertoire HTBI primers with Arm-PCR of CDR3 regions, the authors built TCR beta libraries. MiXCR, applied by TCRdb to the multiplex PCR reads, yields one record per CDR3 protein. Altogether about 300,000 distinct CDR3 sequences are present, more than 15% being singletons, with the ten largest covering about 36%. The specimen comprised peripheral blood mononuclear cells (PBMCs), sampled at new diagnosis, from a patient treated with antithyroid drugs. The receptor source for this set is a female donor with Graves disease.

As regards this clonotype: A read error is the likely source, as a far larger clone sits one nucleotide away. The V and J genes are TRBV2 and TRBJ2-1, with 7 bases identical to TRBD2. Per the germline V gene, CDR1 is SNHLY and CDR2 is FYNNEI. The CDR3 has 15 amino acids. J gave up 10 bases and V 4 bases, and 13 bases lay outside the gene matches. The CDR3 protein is CASSAASGSSYEQFF. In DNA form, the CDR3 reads TGTGCCAGCAGTGCCGCTAGCGGTAGCTCCTACGAGCAGTTCTTC. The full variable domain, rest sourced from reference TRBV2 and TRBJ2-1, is EPEVTQTPSHQVTQMGQEVILRCVPISNHLYFYWYRQILGQKVEFLVSFYNNEISEKSEIFDDQFSVERPDGSNFTLKIRSTKLEDSAMYFCASSAASGSSYEQFFGPGTRLTVL.

CDR3 sequence reads: CSVGGGTGGVYTEAFF. CDR3 sequence (DNA): TGCAGCGTGGGTGGGGGGACAGGGGGCGTCTACACTGAAGCTTTCTTT. The V call is TRBV29-1, the J call TRBJ1-1; 12 nucleotides agree with TRBD1. Germline trimming cut 6 bases from V and 3 bases from J; bases unmatched to any gene: 11. This CDR3 has 16 amino acids. Per the germline V gene, CDR1 is SQVTM and CDR2 is ANQGSEA.

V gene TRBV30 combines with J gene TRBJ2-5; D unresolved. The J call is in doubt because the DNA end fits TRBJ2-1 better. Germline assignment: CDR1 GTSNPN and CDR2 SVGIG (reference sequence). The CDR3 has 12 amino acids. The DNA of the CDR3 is TGTGCCTGGATCGTTGGGGACAATGAGCAGTTCTTC. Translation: CAWIVGDNEQFF.

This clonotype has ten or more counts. Here the CDR3 reads CASREGSGGEQFF. Here the CDR3 DNA reads TGTGCCAGCAGAGAGGGGTCGGGAGGTGAGCAGTTCTTC. This chain uses TRBV6-1 with TRBJ2-1; 7 bases are a match to TRBD2. Germline loops: CDR1 MNHNS, CDR2 SASEGT. Unmatched junction bases numbered 8, after V lost 6 bases and J lost 9 bases. The CDR3 is made up of 13 amino acids.

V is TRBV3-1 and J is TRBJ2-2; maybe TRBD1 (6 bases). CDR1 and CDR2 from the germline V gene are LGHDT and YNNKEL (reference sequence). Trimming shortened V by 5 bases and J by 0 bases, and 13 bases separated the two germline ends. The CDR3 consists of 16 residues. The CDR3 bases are TGTGCCAGCAGCTCACAGGGCACCGCGAACACCGGGGAGCTGTTTTTT. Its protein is CASSSQGTANTGELFF.

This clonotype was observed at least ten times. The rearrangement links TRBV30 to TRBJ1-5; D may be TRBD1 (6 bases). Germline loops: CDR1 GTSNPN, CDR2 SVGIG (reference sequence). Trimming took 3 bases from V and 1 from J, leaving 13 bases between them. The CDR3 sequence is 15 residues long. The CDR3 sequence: CAWSLRGGSNQPQHF. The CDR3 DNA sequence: TGTGCCTGGAGCCTCAGGGGAGGGAGCAATCAGCCCCAGCATTTT.

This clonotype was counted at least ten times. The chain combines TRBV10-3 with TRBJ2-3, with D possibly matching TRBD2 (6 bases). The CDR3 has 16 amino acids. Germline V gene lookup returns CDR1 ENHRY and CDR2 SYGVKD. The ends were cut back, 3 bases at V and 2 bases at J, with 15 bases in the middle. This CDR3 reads CAISDRLVRYTDTQYF. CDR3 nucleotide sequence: TGTGCCATCAGTGACAGACTAGTCCGATACACAGATACGCAGTATTTT.

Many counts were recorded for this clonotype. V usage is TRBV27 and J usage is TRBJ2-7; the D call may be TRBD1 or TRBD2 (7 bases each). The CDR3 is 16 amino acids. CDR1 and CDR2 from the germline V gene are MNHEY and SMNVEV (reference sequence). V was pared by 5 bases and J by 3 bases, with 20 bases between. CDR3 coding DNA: TGTGCCAGCAGTGTCGCAGGGGGGGGGGACTTCTACGAGCAGTACTTC. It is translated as CASSVAGGGDFYEQYF.

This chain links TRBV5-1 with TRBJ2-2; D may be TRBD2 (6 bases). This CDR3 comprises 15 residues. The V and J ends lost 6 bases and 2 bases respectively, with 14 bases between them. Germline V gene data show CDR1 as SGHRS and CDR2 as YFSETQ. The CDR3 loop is CASMAGLYNTGELFF. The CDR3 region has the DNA TGCGCCAGCATGGCGGGATTATACAACACCGGGGAGCTGTTTTTT.

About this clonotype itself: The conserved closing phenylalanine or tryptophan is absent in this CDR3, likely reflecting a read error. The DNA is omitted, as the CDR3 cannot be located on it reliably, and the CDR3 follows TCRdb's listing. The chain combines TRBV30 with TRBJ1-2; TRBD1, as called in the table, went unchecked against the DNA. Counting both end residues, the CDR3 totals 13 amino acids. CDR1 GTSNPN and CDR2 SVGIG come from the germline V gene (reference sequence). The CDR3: CAWSLGVNDGCTV.

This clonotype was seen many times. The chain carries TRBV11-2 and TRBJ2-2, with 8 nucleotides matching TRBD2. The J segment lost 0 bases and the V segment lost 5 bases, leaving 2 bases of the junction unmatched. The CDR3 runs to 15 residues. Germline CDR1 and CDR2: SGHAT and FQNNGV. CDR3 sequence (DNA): TGTGCCAGCAGCGCGGGACTAGCGAACACCGGGGAGCTGTTTTTT. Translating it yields CASSAGLANTGELFF. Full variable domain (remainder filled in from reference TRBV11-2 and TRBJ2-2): EAGVAQSPRYKIIEKRQSVAFWCNPISGHATLYWYQQILGQGPKLLIQFQNNGVVDDSQLPKDRFSAERLKGVDSTLKIQPAKLEDSAVYLCASSAGLANTGELFFGEGSRLTVL.

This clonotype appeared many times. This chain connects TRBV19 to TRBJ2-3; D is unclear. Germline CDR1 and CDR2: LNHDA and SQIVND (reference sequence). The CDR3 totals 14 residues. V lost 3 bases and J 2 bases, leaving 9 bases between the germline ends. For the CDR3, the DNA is TGTGCCAGTAGTATTCCACAGATCACAGATACGCAGTATTTT. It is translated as CASSIPQITDTQYF.

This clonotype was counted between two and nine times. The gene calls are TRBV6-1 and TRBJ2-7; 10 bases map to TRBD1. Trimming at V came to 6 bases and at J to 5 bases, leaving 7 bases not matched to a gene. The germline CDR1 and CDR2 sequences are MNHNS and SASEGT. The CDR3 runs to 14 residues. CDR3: CASSRDRGPNEQYF. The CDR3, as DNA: TGTGCCAGCAGCAGGGACAGGGGACCAAACGAGCAGTACTTC.

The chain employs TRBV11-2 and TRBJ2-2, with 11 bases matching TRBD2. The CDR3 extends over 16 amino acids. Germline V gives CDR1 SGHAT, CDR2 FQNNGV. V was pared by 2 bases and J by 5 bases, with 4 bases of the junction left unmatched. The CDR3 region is CASSLTSGRRTGELFF. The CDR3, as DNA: TGTGCCAGCAGCTTAACTAGCGGGAGACGTACCGGGGAGCTGTTTTTT.

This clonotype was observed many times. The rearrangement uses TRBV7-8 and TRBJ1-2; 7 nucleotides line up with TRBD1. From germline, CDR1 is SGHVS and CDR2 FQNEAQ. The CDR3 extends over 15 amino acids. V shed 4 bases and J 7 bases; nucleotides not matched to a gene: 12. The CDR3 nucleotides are TGTGCCAGCAGCTATCCCGGGACAGAGTTGGGTGGCTACACCTTC. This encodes CASSYPGTELGGYTF.

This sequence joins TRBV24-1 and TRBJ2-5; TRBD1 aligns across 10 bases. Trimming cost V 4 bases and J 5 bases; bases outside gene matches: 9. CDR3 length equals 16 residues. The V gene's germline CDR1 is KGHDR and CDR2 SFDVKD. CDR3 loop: CATSDPPGQGSETQYF. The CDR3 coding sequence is TGTGCCACCAGTGACCCGCCGGGACAGGGGTCGGAGACCCAGTACTTC.

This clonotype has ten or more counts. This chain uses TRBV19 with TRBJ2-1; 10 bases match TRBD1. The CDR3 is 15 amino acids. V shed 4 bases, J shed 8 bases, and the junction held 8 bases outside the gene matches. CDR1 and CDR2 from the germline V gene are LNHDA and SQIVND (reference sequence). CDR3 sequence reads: CASSTRDRGTDEQFF. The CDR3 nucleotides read TGTGCCAGTAGTACCCGGGACAGGGGAACGGATGAGCAGTTCTTC.

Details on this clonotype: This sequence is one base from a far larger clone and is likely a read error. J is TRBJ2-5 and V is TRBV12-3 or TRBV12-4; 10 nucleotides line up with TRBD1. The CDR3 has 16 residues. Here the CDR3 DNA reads TGTGCCAGCAGTCCCAGAGGTGGGACAGGGGACATTGAGCAGCTCTTC. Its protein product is CASSPRGGTGDIEQLF.

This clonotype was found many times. This chain's CDR3 is CASSERQGGTDTQYF. For the CDR3, the DNA is TGTGCCAGCAGTGAAAGGCAGGGGGGCACAGATACGCAGTATTTT. The chain recombines TRBV2 with TRBJ2-3, with 7 nucleotides matching TRBD1. Per germline, CDR1 SNHLY and CDR2 FYNNEI. The CDR3 loop spans 15 amino acids. Trimming took 2 bases from V and 1 from J; bases not matched to a gene: 3.

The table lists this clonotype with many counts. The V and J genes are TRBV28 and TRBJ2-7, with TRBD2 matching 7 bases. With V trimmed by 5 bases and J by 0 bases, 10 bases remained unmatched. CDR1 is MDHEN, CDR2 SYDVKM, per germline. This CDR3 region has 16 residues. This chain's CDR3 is CASSRPGTTSSYEQYF. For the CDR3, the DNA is TGTGCCAGCAGTAGACCCGGGACTACGAGCTCCTACGAGCAGTACTTC.

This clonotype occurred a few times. The CDR3, as DNA: TGTGCCACCAGCAACAGGGGGGACGAGCAGTACTTC. It specifies CATSNRGDEQYF. The chain joins TRBV15 to TRBJ2-7; 8 bases align to TRBD1. Germline assignment: CDR1 LNHNV and CDR2 YYDKDF (reference sequence). With V trimmed by 4 bases and J by 5 bases, 1 base remained unmatched. The length of the CDR3 is 12 residues.

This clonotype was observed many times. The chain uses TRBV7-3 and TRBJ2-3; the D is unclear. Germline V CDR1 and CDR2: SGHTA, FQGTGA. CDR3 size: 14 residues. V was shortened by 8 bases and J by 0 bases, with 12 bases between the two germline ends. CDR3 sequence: CASSRTVSTDTQYF. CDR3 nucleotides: TGTGCCAGCTCCCGGACCGTTAGCACAGATACGCAGTATTTT.

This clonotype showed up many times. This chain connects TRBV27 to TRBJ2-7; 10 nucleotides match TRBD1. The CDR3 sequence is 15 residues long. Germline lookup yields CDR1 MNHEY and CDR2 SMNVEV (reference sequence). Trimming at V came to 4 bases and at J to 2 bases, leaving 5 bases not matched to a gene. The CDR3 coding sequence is TGTGCCAGCAGTTCCGGGACAGGGGTCCCCTACGAGCAGTACTTC. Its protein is CASSSGTGVPYEQYF.

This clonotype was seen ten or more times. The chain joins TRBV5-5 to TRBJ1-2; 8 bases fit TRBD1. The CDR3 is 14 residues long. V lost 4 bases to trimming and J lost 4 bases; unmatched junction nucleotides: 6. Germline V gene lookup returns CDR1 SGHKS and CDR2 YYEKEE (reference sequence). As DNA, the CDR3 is TGTGCCAGCAGCAACGGGACAGGACGCTATGGCTACACCTTC. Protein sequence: CASSNGTGRYGYTF.

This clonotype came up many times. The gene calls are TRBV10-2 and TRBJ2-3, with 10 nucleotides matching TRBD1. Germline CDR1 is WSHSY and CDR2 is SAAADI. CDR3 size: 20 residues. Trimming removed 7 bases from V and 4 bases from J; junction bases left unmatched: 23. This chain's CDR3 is CASTIGTGEREGKPADTQYF. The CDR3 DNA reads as TGCGCCAGCACAATCGGGACAGGGGAACGGGAGGGAAAGCCTGCAGATACGCAGTATTTT.

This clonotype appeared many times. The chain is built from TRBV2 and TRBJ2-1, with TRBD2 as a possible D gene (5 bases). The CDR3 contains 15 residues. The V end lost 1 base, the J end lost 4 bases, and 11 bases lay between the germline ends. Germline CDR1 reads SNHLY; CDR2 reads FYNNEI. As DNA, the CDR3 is TGTGCCAGCAGTGAAGTAAGCGGCAGTTACAATGAGCAGTTCTTC. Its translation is CASSEVSGSYNEQFF.

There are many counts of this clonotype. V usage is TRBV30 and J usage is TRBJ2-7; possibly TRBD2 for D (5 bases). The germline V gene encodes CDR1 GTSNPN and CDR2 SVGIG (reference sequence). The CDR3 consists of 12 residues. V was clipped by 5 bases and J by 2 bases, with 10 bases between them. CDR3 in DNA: TGTGCCTGGGCCCGGGATACCTACGAGCAGTACTTC. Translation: CAWARDTYEQYF.

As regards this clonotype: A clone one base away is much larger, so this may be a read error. CDR3 protein: CAALEVGGDTGYTF. Here the CDR3 DNA reads TGTGCCGCCCTGGAGGTCGGAGGGGACACCGGCTACACCTTC. The chain joins TRBV7-9 to TRBJ1-2, with D maybe TRBD1 (6 bases). CDR1 and CDR2 (germline): SEHNR, FQNEAQ (reference sequence). V was shortened by 11 bases and J by 8 bases, with 24 bases between the two germline ends. The CDR3 extends over 14 amino acids.

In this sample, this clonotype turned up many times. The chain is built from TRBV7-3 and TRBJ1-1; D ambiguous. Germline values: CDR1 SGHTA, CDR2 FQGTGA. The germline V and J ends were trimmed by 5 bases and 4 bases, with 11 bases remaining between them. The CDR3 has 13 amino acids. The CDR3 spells CASSPRLGTEAFF. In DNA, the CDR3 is TGTGCCAGCAGCCCCCGGCTGGGCACTGAAGCTTTCTTT.